The entry that follows covers one T cell receptor (beta chain) sequence. Its antigen is as yet unknown. The data were obtained in a study of response to subunit inactivated influenza vaccine. Study findings and constraints: Few additional T cells are recruited per seasonal influenza vaccination, authors suggested.

Germline V gene lookup returns CDR1 SGHTA and CDR2 FQGNSA. This CDR3 region has 14 residues. The V segment lost 5 bases and the J segment 3 bases; nucleotides outside the gene matches: 4. TCRdb re-called the RT-PCR reads with MiXCR, one entry per CDR3 protein. The sample records roughly 570,000 distinct CDR3 sequences, around 15% being singletons. This chain links TRBV7-2 with TRBJ2-3, with 8 bases that match TRBD1. The sequenced sample was PBMCs from blood, obtained roughly 13 days after vaccination. This clonotype was sampled from a man aged 45-60 years who received an inactivated influenza vaccine. CDR3 amino acids: CASSRTGLTDTQYF. CDR3 bases: TGTGCCAGCAGCCGGACAGGGTTAACAGATACGCAGTATTTT.